The 4 T cell receptor beta chains given below trace back to one sample, sequenced in a study of OX40 agonist ivuxolimab in advanced cancers. Receptor amplification or capture employed the immunoSEQ multiplex PCR assay. Entries here come from immuneACCESS through TCRdb and include only in-frame sequences with V and J called. Some clones fail to appear in such tables; in the studies checked, an unresolved V gene covers under half of the shortfall, and the cause of the remainder is unknown. The sample includes 100,000 to 130,000 clones, with under 95% observed a single time. The top ten hold 0.66% of the sample. Sequenced here: CD4+ or CD8+ T cells sorted from blood, sampled in a trial of the OX40 agonist ivuxolimab. These TCRs come from an adult with an advanced solid tumor such as melanoma, head and neck, liver or kidney cancer.

The chain links TRBV25-1 to TRBJ1-4; D not certain. The CDR3 runs 14 residues. From germline, CDR1 is MGHDK and CDR2 SYGVNS. The V end lost 6 bases, the J end lost 7 bases, and 15 bases lay between the germline ends. This CDR3 is CASSREGVREKLFF. Written as DNA, the CDR3 is TGTGCCAGCAGCCGCGAGGGTGTTCGTGAAAAACTGTTTTTT.

The chain joins TRBV19 to TRBJ2-1; D is unclear. The CDR3 length is 15 residues. Germline V lookup: CDR1 LNHDA, CDR2 SQIVND (reference sequence). V dropped 3 bases and J dropped 2 bases, with 11 bases sitting between them. The CDR3 protein is CASSIGWEAYNEQFF. The CDR3 DNA reads TGTGCCAGTAGTATCGGGTGGGAAGCCTACAATGAGCAGTTCTTC. The whole variable domain, remainder taken from reference TRBV19 and TRBJ2-1, is DGGITQSPKYLFRKEGQNVTLSCEQNLNHDAMYWYRQDPGQGLRLIYYSQIVNDFQKGDIAEGYSVSREKKESFPLTVTSAQKNPTAFYLCASSIGWEAYNEQFFGPGTRLTVL.

The chain has TRBV27 and TRBJ1-5; TRBD1 might be the D (5 bases). V shed 3 bases and J shed 3 bases, with 6 bases lying between them. CDR3 size: 13 residues. CDR1 MNHEY and CDR2 SMNVEV come from the germline V gene (reference sequence). CDR3 nucleotides: TGTGCCAGCAGTTTGACAGACAATCAGCCCCAGCATTTT. Encoded protein: CASSLTDNQPQHF.

The chain uses TRBV18 and TRBJ1-4; D call uncertain. The CDR3 is 14 amino acids. V was cut by 2 bases and J by 4 bases, with 8 bases left in between. Germline assignment: CDR1 KGHSH and CDR2 LQKENI. CDR3 in amino acids: CASSPRADNEKLFF. CDR3 DNA: TGTGCCAGCTCACCAAGGGCAGATAATGAAAAACTGTTTTTT.